The present T cell receptor (beta chain) was sequenced within a study of blood T cells in healthy people across ages. The study, taken as a whole, reports: The authors considered diversity estimates from one million T cells to be underestimates.

This clonotype came up a few times. As yet, its antigen is unknown. A second roughly 6 to 11 cycle PCR used barcoded and J-beta primers. TCRdb reanalysed the 5' RACE reads using MiXCR and keeps one entry per CDR3 protein. The data hold more than 800,000 distinct CDR3 sequences, with around 26% observed a single time. CDR3 size: 14 residues. Trimming cost V 4 bases and J 4 bases; bases outside gene matches: 6. CDR1 and CDR2 (germline): LNHDA, SQIVND (reference sequence). This sequence joins TRBV19 and TRBJ1-2; 7 bases line up with TRBD1. This TCR was sampled from a woman of 80 years or more in good health. Input material: blood. Here the CDR3 reads CASSSTGALYGYTF. As DNA, the CDR3 is TGTGCCAGTAGTAGTACAGGGGCCCTCTATGGCTACACCTTC.